Listed below are T cell receptor beta chains from one sample, sequenced in a study of blood T cells in healthy people across ages. TCRdb itself ran the 5' RACE reads through MiXCR, one entry per CDR3 protein. Altogether around 400,000 distinct CDR3 sequences are present, roughly half being singletons, with the ten largest covering 50% to 65%. Specimen: blood. Every receptor here comes from a man in his 60s in good health. The conserved cysteine and the conserved F or W are not part of the CDR3 here. For some rows the clone size is stated as once, few or many, or as a class when expanded; others skip it.

CDR3: ATSARPGTGRNEQY
J: -
V: TRBV24-1
size: few

CDR3: ASSPPGRTVSSYEQY
J: TRBJ2-7
V: TRBV6-7
size: -

CDR3: ACSQDRSSSYNEQF
J: TRBJ2-1
V: TRBV14
size: -

CDR3: ASSIGTEYNEQF
J: TRBJ2-1
V: TRBV5-1
size: -

CDR3: ASSVRPTQETQY
J: TRBJ2-5
V: TRBV12-3/TRBV12-4
size: -

CDR3: ASSFLPSNQPQH
J: TRBJ1-5
V: TRBV2
size: -

CDR3: ASSFRTSGARTDTQY
J: TRBJ2-3
V: TRBV11-2
size: -

CDR3: ASSHGGTRRNNEQF
J: TRBJ2-1
V: TRBV3-1
size: few

CDR3: ASSQTLTGELF
J: TRBJ2-2
V: TRBV3-1
size: -

CDR3: AISGGQNSYEQY
J: TRBJ2-7
V: TRBV10-3
size: few

CDR3: SARVAAGYT
J: TRBJ1-2
V: TRBV20-1
size: -

CDR3: ASRSSGTSSYEQY
J: TRBJ2-7
V: TRBV7-6
size: -

CDR3: SANGGASYEQY
J: TRBJ2-7
V: TRBV20-1
size: -

CDR3: SARDQRTDTYEQY
J: TRBJ2-7
V: TRBV20-1
size: -

CDR3: SASGQAGPYEQY
J: TRBJ2-7
V: TRBV29-1
size: few

CDR3: SAREYGYT
J: TRBJ1-2
V: TRBV20-1
size: -

CDR3: ASSQEASPFPYEQY
J: TRBJ2-7
V: TRBV4-3
size: few

CDR3: ASSLAGHYNEQF
J: TRBJ2-1
V: TRBV12-3/TRBV12-4
size: -

CDR3: SVYPSGRTDTQY
J: TRBJ2-3
V: TRBV29-1
size: -

CDR3: ASSQERVSEQY
J: -
V: TRBV14
size: -

CDR3: ASSQVATYEQY
J: TRBJ2-7
V: TRBV3-1
size: -

CDR3: ASNPGGYLVHEQF
J: TRBJ2-1
V: TRBV7-2
size: -

CDR3: ASSLVEGSVEKLF
J: TRBJ1-4
V: TRBV7-9
size: few

CDR3: ASSPRGTSGANVLT
J: TRBJ2-6
V: TRBV18
size: -

CDR3: ASRGLAGANEQY
J: TRBJ2-7
V: TRBV12-3/TRBV12-4
size: -

CDR3: ASNLAGGPGDTQY
J: TRBJ2-3
V: TRBV9
size: -

CDR3: SVGTSGYTDTQY
J: TRBJ2-3
V: TRBV29-1
size: -

CDR3: ASSHASASSYEQY
J: TRBJ2-7
V: TRBV3-1
size: -

CDR3: SVDRGAKGETQY
J: TRBJ2-5
V: TRBV29-1
size: few

CDR3: ASSEAGLAGGRETQY
J: TRBJ2-5
V: TRBV6-1
size: -

CDR3: SARPSRQARLYTEAF
J: TRBJ1-1
V: TRBV20-1
size: once

CDR3: ASNRGQAGEQF
J: TRBJ2-1
V: TRBV27
size: -

CDR3: ASSSAKGWNEQF
J: TRBJ2-1
V: TRBV11-2
size: once

CDR3: ASSKVETQY
J: TRBJ2-5
V: TRBV12-3/TRBV12-4
size: few

CDR3: ASSEDPRGHETQY
J: -
V: TRBV6-1
size: -

CDR3: ASSPTPRATGGTDTQY
J: TRBJ2-3
V: TRBV7-8
size: -

CDR3: SARDPRGIQY
J: -
V: TRBV20-1
size: once

CDR3: SVPPRGVYNEQY
J: TRBJ2-5
V: TRBV29-1
size: few

CDR3: ASSYLVGTYEQY
J: -
V: TRBV6-2/TRBV6-3
size: -

CDR3: ASSFLAGYYNEQF
J: TRBJ2-1
V: TRBV7-3
size: few